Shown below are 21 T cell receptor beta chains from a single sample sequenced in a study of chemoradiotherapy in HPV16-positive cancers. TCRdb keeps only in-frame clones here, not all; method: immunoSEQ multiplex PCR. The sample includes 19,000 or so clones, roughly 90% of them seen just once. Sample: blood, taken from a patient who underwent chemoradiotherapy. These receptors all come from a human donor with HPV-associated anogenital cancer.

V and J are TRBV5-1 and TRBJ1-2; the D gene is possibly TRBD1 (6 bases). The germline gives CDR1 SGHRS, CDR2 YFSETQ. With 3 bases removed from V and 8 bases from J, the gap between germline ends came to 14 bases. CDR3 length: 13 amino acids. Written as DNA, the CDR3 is TGCGCCAGCAGCTGGGGGGCCAAAGAGGGCTACACCTTC. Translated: CASSWGAKEGYTF.

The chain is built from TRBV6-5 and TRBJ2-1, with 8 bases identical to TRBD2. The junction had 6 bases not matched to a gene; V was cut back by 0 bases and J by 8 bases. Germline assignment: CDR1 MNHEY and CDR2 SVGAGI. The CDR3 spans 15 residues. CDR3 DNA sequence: TGTGCCAGCAGTTACTCGGACGGGGGGGCTTATGAGCAGTTCTTC. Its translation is CASSYSDGGAYEQFF.

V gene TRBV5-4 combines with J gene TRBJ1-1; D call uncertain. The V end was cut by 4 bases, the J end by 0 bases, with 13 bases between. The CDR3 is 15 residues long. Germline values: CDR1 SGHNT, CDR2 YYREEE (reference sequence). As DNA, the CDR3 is TGTGCCAGCAGCCCCCCTGCCGGGGTGAACACTGAAGCTTTCTTT. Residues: CASSPPAGVNTEAFF.

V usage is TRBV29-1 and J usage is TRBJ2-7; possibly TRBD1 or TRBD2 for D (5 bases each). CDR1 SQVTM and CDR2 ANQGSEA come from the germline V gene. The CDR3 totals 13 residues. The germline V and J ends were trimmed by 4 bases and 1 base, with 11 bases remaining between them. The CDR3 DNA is TGCAGCGTTGCCAGGGACCATTCCTACGAGCAGTACTTC. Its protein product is CSVARDHSYEQYF.

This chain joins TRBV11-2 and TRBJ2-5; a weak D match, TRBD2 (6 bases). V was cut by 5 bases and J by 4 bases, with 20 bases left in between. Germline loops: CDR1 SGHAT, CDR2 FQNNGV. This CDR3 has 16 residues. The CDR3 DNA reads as TGTGCCAGCAGCCCAGCCGGGGGTGGGGTGGGAGAGACCCAGTACTTC. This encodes CASSPAGGGVGETQYF.

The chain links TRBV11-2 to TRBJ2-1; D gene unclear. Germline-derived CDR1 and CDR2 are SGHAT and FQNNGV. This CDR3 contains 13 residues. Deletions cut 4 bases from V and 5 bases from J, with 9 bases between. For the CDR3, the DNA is TGTGCCAGCAGCTCGAGACGGAACAATGAGCAGTTCTTC. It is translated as CASSSRRNNEQFF.

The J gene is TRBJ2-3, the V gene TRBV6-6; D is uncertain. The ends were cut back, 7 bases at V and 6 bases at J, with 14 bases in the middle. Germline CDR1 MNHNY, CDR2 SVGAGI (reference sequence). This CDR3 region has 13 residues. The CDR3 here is CASTNTVGDTQYF. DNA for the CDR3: TGTGCCAGCACCAACACGGTCGGGGATACGCAGTATTTT.

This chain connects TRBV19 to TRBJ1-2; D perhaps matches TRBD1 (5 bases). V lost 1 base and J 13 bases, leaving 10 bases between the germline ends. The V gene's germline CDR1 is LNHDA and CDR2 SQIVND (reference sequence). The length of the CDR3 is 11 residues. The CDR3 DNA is TGTGCCAGTAGTATAGGGGACGTGTTCACCTTC. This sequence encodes CASSIGDVFTF. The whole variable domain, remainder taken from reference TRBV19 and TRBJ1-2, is DGGITQSPKYLFRKEGQNVTLSCEQNLNHDAMYWYRQDPGQGLRLIYYSQIVNDFQKGDIAEGYSVSREKKESFPLTVTSAQKNPTAFYLCASSIGDVFTFGSGTRLTVV.

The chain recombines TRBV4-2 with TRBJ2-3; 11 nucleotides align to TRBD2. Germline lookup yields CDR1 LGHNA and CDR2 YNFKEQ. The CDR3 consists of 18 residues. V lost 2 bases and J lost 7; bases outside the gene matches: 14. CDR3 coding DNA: TGTGCCAGCAGCCAACTATCCCCAATAGCGGGGGGGACCTATACGCAGTATTTT. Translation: CASSQLSPIAGGTYTQYF.

CDR3 residues: CASSAGTGELFF. Written as DNA, the CDR3 is TGTGCCAGCAGCGCGGGTACCGGGGAGCTGTTTTTT. The chain uses TRBV7-2 and TRBJ2-2, with TRBD2 as a possible D gene (5 bases). This CDR3 comprises 12 residues. With 5 bases removed from V and 5 bases from J, the gap between germline ends came to 6 bases. Per germline, CDR1 SGHTA and CDR2 FQGNSA.

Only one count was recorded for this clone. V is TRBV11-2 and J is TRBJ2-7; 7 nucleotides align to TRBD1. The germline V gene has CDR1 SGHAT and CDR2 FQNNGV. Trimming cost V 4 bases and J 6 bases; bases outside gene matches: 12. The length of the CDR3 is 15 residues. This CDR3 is CASSSDRDLGLEQYF. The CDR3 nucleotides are TGTGCCAGCAGCTCTGACAGGGATCTGGGGCTCGAGCAGTACTTC.

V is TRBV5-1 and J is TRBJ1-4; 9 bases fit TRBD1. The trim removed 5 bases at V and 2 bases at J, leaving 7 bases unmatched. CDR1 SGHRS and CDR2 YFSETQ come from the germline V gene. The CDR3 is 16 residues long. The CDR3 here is CASRGLGTGTNEKLFF. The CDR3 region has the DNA TGCGCCAGCAGAGGACTAGGGACAGGGACTAATGAAAAACTGTTTTTT. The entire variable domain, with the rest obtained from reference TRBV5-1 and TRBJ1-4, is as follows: KAGVTQTPRYLIKTRGQQVTLSCSPISGHRSVSWYQQTPGQGLQFLFEYFSETQRNKGNFPGRFSGRQFSNSRSEMNVSTLELGDSALYLCASRGLGTGTNEKLFFGSGTQLSVL.

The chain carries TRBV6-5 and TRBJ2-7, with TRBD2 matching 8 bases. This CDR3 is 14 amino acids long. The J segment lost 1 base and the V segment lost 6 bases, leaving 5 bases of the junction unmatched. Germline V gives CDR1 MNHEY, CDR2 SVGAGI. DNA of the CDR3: TGTGCCAGCAGGTCCGGGACTAGTTCCTACGAGCAGTACTTC. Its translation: CASRSGTSSYEQYF.

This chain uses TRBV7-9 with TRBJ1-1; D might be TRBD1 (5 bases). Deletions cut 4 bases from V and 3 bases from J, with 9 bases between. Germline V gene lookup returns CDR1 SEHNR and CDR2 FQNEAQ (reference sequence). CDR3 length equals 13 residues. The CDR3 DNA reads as TGTGCCAGCAGCTCGGGACTGCACACTGAAGCTTTCTTT. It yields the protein CASSSGLHTEAFF.

CDR3 in amino acids: CASSLRGGAAGELFF. The CDR3 nucleotides are TGTGCCAGCAGCTTACGTGGGGGGGCCGCCGGGGAGCTGTTTTTT. J is TRBJ2-2 and V is TRBV11-2, with D perhaps TRBD2 (7 bases). V was pared by 2 bases and J by 6 bases, with 13 bases between. This CDR3 is 15 amino acids long. The germline V gene has CDR1 SGHAT and CDR2 FQNNGV.

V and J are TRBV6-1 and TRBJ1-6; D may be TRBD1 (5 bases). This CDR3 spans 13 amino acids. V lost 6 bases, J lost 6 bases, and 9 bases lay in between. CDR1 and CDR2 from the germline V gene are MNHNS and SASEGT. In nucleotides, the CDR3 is TGTGCCAGCAGGTGGGACGGTAATTCACCCCTCCACTTT. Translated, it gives CASRWDGNSPLHF.

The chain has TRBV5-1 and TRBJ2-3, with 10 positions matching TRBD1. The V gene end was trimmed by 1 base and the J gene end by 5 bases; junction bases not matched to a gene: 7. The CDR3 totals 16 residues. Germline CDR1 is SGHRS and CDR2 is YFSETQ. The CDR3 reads CASSLRGTGVGDTQYF. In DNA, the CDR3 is TGCGCCAGCAGCTTGCGGGGGACAGGGGTGGGAGATACGCAGTATTTT.

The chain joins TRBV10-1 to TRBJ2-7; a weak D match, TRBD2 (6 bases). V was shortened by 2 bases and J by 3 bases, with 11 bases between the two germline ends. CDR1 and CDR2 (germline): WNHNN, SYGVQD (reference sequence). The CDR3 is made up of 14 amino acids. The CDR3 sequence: CASSEGPDYYEQYF. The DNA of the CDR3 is TGCGCCAGCAGTGAGGGTCCGGACTACTACGAGCAGTACTTC.

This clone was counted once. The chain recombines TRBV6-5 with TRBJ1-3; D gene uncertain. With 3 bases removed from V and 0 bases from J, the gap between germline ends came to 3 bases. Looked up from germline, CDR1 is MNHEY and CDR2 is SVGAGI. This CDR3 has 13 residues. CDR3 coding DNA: TGTGCCAGCAGTTATAACTCTGGAAACACCATATATTTT. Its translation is CASSYNSGNTIYF.

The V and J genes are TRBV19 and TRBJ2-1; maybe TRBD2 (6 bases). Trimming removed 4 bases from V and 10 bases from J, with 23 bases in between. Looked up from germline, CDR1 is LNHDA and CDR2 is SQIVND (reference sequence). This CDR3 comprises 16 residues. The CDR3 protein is CASSTPGGAYNLEQFF. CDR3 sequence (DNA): TGTGCCAGTAGTACCCCTGGAGGGGCCTACAATTTAGAGCAGTTCTTC.

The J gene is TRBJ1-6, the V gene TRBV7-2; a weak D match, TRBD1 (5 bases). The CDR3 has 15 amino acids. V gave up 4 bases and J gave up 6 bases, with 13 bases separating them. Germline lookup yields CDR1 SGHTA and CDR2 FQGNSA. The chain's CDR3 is CASSSYGAGNSPLHF. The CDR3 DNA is TGTGCCAGCAGCTCATATGGGGCGGGTAATTCACCCCTCCACTTT.